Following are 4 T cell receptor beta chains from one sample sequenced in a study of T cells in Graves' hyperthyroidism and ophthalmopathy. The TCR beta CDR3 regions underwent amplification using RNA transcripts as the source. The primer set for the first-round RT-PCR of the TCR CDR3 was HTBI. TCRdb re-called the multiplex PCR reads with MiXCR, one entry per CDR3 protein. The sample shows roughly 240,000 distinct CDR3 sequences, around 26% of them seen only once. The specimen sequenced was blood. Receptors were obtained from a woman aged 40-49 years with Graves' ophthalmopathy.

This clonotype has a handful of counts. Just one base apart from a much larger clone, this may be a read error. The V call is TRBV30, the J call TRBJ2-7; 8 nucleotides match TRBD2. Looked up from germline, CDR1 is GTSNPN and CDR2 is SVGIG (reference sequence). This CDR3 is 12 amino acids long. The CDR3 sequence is CVWSRGGNEQYF. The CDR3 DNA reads TGTGTCTGGAGCCGGGGGGGGAACGAGCAGTACTTC.

CDR3: CASSLGGGAGYTF. CDR3 DNA sequence: TGTGCCAGCAGCTTAGGTGGGGGGGCTGGCTACACCTTC. This sequence joins TRBV7-3 and TRBJ1-2, with D perhaps matching TRBD1 (6 bases). CDR3 length: 13 residues. Trimming removed 2 bases at V and 7 bases at J, with 11 bases between. Germline CDR1 SGHTA, CDR2 FQGTGA.

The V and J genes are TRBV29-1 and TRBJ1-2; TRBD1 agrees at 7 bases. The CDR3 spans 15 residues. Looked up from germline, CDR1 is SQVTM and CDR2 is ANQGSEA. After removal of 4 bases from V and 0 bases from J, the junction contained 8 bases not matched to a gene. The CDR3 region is CSVAGRQGPNYGYTF. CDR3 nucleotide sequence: TGCAGCGTTGCCGGAAGACAGGGACCTAACTATGGCTACACCTTC.

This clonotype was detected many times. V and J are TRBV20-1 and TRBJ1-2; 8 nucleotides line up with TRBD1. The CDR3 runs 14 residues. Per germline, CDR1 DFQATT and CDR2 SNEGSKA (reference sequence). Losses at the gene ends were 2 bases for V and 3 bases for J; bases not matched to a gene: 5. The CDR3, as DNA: TGCAGTGCTAGAAGACAGGGGCCGCACTATGGCTACACCTTC. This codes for CSARRQGPHYGYTF.